The 3 T cell receptor beta chains listed next were all sequenced from one sample in a study of T cells after yellow fever vaccination. Using its own MiXCR run on the 5' RACE reads, TCRdb lists one record per CDR3 protein. Here the sample spans 200,000 to 300,000 distinct CDR3 sequences, 6.7% being singletons. This specimen was CD4+ T cells sorted from PBMCs, taken on the day of the yellow fever booster vaccination. These receptors were taken from a man aged 30-40 years who received the YFV17D yellow fever vaccine.

This clonotype was seen more than once but under ten times. This chain's CDR3 is CASSTQRWNEQFF. The CDR3 DNA reads as TGTGCCAGCAGTACCCAACGGTGGAATGAGCAGTTCTTC. The J gene is TRBJ2-1, the V gene TRBV12-3 or TRBV12-4; D is unclear. The V and J ends lost 5 bases and 7 bases respectively, with 12 bases between them. The CDR3 runs to 13 residues.

The chain has TRBV12-3 or TRBV12-4 and TRBJ2-2, with D possibly being TRBD1 or TRBD2 (7 bases each). V was shortened by 2 bases and J by 9 bases, with 13 bases between the two germline ends. The CDR3 consists of 14 residues. CDR3 in amino acids: CASSLTGEGRELFF. DNA for the CDR3: TGTGCCAGCAGTTTAACAGGGGAGGGCCGGGAGCTGTTTTTT.

This clonotype was observed a handful of times. The V and J genes are TRBV29-1 and TRBJ2-2; D possibly corresponds to TRBD2 (5 bases). Germline loops: CDR1 SQVTM, CDR2 ANQGSEA. This CDR3 spans 12 amino acids. V was clipped by 7 bases and J by 6 bases, with 12 bases between them. The CDR3 here is CSAGKPPGELFF. CDR3 bases: TGCAGCGCCGGGAAGCCCCCCGGGGAGCTGTTTTTT.